The following is a TCR beta chain sequence with its context. This entry is derived from a study of blood T cell repertoires in COVID-19. The method was immunoSEQ multiplex PCR; TCRdb's version includes in-frame clones alone and lacks a portion of them. Altogether hundreds of thousands of clones are present, about 89% being singletons, with the ten largest covering under 8.5%. The germline V gene encodes CDR1 KGHSH and CDR2 LQKENI. V was shortened by 6 bases and J by 0 bases, with 18 bases between the two germline ends. This CDR3 contains 17 residues. The sample taken for sequencing was peripheral blood. The TCR originated in a woman aged 45-60 years with COVID-19, enrolled during active disease. This chain links TRBV18 with TRBJ1-3; no firm D call. For the CDR3, the DNA is TGTGCCAGCTCCGAGGGATTAATCCCAAGCTCTGGAAACACCATATATTTT. Its protein product is CASSEGLIPSSGNTIYF.